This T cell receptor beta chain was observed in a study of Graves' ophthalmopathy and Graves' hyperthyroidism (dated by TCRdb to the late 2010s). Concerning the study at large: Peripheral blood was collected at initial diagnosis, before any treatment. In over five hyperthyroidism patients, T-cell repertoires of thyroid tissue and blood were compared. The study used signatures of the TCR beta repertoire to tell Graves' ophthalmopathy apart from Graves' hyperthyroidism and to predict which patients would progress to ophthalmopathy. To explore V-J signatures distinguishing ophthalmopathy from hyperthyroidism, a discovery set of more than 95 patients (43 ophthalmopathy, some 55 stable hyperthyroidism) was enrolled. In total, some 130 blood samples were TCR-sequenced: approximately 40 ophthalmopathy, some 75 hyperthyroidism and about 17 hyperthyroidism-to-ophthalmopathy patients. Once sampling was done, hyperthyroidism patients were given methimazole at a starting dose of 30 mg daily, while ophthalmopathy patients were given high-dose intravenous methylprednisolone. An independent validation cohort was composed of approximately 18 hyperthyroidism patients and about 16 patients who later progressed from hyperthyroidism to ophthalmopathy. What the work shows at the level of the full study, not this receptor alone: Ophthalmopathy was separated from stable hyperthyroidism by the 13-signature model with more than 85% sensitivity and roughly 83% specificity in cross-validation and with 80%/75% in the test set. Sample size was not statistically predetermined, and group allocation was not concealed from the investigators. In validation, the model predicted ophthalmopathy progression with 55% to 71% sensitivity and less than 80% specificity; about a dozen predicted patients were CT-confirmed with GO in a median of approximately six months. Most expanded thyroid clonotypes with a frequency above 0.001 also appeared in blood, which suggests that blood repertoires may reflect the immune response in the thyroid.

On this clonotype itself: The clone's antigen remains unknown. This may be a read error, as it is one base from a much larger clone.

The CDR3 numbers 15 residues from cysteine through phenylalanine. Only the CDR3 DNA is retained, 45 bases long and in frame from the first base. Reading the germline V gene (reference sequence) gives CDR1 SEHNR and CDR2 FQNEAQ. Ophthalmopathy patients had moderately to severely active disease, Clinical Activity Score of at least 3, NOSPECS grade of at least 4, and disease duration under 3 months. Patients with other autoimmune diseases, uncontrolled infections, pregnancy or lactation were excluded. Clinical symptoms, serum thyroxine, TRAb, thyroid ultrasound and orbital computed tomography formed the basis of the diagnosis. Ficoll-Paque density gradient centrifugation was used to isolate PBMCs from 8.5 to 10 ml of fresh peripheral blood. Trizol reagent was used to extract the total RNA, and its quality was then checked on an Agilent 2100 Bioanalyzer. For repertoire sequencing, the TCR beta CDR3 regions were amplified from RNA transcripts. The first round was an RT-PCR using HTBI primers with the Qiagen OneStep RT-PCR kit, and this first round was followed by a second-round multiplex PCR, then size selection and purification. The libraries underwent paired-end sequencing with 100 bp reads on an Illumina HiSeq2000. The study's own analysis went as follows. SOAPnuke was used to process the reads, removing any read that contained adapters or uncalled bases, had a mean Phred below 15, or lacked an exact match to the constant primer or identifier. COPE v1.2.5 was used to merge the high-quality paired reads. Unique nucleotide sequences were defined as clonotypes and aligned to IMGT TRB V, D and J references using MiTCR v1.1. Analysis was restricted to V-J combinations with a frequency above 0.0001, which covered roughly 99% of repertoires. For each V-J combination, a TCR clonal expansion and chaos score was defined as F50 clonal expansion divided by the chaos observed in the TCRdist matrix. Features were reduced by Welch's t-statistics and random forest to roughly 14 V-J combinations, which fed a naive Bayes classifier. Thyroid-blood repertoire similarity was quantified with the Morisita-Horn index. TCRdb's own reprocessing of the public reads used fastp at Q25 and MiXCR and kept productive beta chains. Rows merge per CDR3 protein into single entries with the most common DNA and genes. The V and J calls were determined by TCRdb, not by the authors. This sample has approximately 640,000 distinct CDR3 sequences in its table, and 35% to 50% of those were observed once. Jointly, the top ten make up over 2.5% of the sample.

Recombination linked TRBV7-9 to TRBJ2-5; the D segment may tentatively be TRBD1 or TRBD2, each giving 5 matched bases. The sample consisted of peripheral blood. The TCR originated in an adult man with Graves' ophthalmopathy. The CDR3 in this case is CASSLTRGDVETQYF. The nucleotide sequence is TGCGCCAGCAGCTTGACAAGAGGGGACGTGGAGACCCAGTACTTC.